These T cell receptor beta chains were read from a single sample in a study of OX40 agonist ivuxolimab in advanced cancers. Clones were sequenced by immunoSEQ multiplex PCR, and TCRdb holds only the in-frame ones, with some missing. Of 60,000 to 100,000 clones listed, roughly 90% are singletons. The sequenced sample was CD4+ or CD8+ T cells sorted from blood, obtained in a trial of the OX40 agonist ivuxolimab. The receptors derive from an adult with an advanced solid tumor such as melanoma, head and neck, liver or kidney cancer. Both conserved end residues are part of each CDR3. The order of the fields is V gene, J gene, D gene, clone size, CDR3 DNA, CDR3 protein. A D gene is named only where the DNA matches it firmly. A row's size may be missing; if present it is once, few, many or a size class.

v_call: TRBV10-2; j_call: TRBJ2-5; d_call: NA; clone_size: NA; cdr3_nt: TGCGCCAGCAGTGAGATCGAGACCATCTTGAGGGAGACCCAGTACTTC; cdr3_aa: CASSEIETILRETQYF
v_call: TRBV4-2; j_call: TRBJ1-1; d_call: NA; clone_size: NA; cdr3_nt: TGTGCCAGCAGCCAAGGCAGGGATGGTGAGGGAGAGAACACTGAAGCTTTCTTT; cdr3_aa: CASSQGRDGEGENTEAFF
v_call: TRBV7-9; j_call: TRBJ2-2; d_call: NA; clone_size: NA; cdr3_nt: TGTGCCAGCAGCTATTCTCTGGCCGGGGAGCTGTTTTTT; cdr3_aa: CASSYSLAGELFF
v_call: TRBV6-5; j_call: TRBJ2-1; d_call: NA; clone_size: NA; cdr3_nt: TGTGCCAGCAGTTACTCTGTTGGTGAGAGGTACAATGAGCAGTTCTTC; cdr3_aa: CASSYSVGERYNEQFF
v_call: TRBV9; j_call: TRBJ1-2; d_call: NA; clone_size: NA; cdr3_nt: TGTGCCAGCAGCGGGGGGACGGACGCGTGGGGCTACACCTTC; cdr3_aa: CASSGGTDAWGYTF
v_call: TRBV7-9; j_call: TRBJ2-7; d_call: NA; clone_size: NA; cdr3_nt: TGTGCCAGCAGCTTAGCGGAGACAGGCCCTTCCTACGAGCAGTACTTC; cdr3_aa: CASSLAETGPSYEQYF
v_call: TRBV7-9; j_call: TRBJ2-2; d_call: TRBD1; clone_size: NA; cdr3_nt: TGTGCCAGCAGCTTAGAAGCCGGGACAGGTAACACCGGGGAGCTGTTTTTT; cdr3_aa: CASSLEAGTGNTGELFF
v_call: TRBV7-9; j_call: TRBJ2-3; d_call: NA; clone_size: NA; cdr3_nt: TGTGCCAGCAGCCGACAGTTCCCTACGCAGTATTTT; cdr3_aa: CASSRQFPTQYF
v_call: TRBV9; j_call: TRBJ1-3; d_call: TRBD1; clone_size: NA; cdr3_nt: TGTGCCAGCAGCGCACAGGGGGTTCCTGGAAACACCATATATTTT; cdr3_aa: CASSAQGVPGNTIYF
v_call: TRBV9; j_call: TRBJ2-5; d_call: NA; clone_size: NA; cdr3_nt: TGTGCCAGCAGCGTTGGGGGAAGTAGTTCGGAGACCCAGTACTTC; cdr3_aa: CASSVGGSSSETQYF
v_call: TRBV6-5; j_call: TRBJ1-2; d_call: NA; clone_size: NA; cdr3_nt: TGTGCCAGCAGTTACGAGGGTATACGCGGCTACACCTTC; cdr3_aa: CASSYEGIRGYTF
v_call: TRBV7-6; j_call: TRBJ2-3; d_call: TRBD2; clone_size: NA; cdr3_nt: TGTGCCAGCAGCTTATCGGGCGGGGGAGGAGATACGCAGTATTTT; cdr3_aa: CASSLSGGGGDTQYF
v_call: TRBV6-4; j_call: TRBJ2-2; d_call: NA; clone_size: NA; cdr3_nt: TGTGCCAGCAAAGAGAACACCGGGGAGCTGTTTTTT; cdr3_aa: CASKENTGELFF
v_call: TRBV27; j_call: TRBJ1-3; d_call: NA; clone_size: NA; cdr3_nt: TGTGCCAGCAGTTTATCCGGGGGGTCTGGAAACACCATATATTTT; cdr3_aa: CASSLSGGSGNTIYF
v_call: TRBV28; j_call: TRBJ1-1; d_call: TRBD1; clone_size: NA; cdr3_nt: TGTGCCAGCAGTTCCCCGAGGGCAGGGGGTGGGACTGAAGCTTTCTTT; cdr3_aa: CASSSPRAGGGTEAFF
v_call: TRBV2; j_call: TRBJ2-1; d_call: NA; clone_size: NA; cdr3_nt: TGTGCCAGCAGATTGGAGACAGGACAGTTCTTC; cdr3_aa: CASRLETGQFF
v_call: TRBV28; j_call: TRBJ1-5; d_call: NA; clone_size: NA; cdr3_nt: TGTGCCAGCAGTTTATTGGGCTCGGCTAATCAGCCCCAGCATTTT; cdr3_aa: CASSLLGSANQPQHF
v_call: TRBV29-1; j_call: TRBJ1-2; d_call: NA; clone_size: NA; cdr3_nt: TGCAGCGTACCTTCGGGGGCCGGTTACTATGGCTACACCTTC; cdr3_aa: CSVPSGAGYYGYTF
v_call: TRBV15; j_call: TRBJ2-5; d_call: NA; clone_size: NA; cdr3_nt: TGTGCCACCAGCCTATCCACCCTAGAAGAGACCCAGTACTTC; cdr3_aa: CATSLSTLEETQYF
v_call: TRBV27; j_call: TRBJ2-1; d_call: NA; clone_size: NA; cdr3_nt: TGTGCCAGCAGTTCAGGGGGGGAGACCTTCAATGAGCAGTTCTTC; cdr3_aa: CASSSGGETFNEQFF
v_call: TRBV27; j_call: TRBJ2-1; d_call: TRBD1; clone_size: NA; cdr3_nt: TGTGCCAGCAGTCCATCGACAGGGCACTACTACAATGAGCAGTTCTTC; cdr3_aa: CASSPSTGHYYNEQFF
v_call: TRBV4-3; j_call: TRBJ2-7; d_call: TRBD1; clone_size: NA; cdr3_nt: TGCGCCAGCAGCCAATCCGACAGGGTAGGAACCTACGAGCAGTACTTC; cdr3_aa: CASSQSDRVGTYEQYF
v_call: TRBV7-2; j_call: TRBJ2-2; d_call: TRBD1; clone_size: NA; cdr3_nt: TGTGCCAGCAGCCCGGGACAGGGATCCTCGGGGGAGCTGTTTTTT; cdr3_aa: CASSPGQGSSGELFF
v_call: TRBV6-5; j_call: TRBJ1-4; d_call: NA; clone_size: NA; cdr3_nt: TGTGCCAGCAGTTACGCGGGGGGACGCGAAAAACTGTTTTTT; cdr3_aa: CASSYAGGREKLFF
v_call: TRBV6-5; j_call: TRBJ2-3; d_call: NA; clone_size: NA; cdr3_nt: TGTGCCAGCAGCCCATACCGGGACCCCGATACGCAGTATTTT; cdr3_aa: CASSPYRDPDTQYF
v_call: TRBV14; j_call: TRBJ2-3; d_call: TRBD2; clone_size: NA; cdr3_nt: TGTGCCAGCAGCCGACATACTAGCGGGACCCCAGTCGGAGATACGCAGTATTTT; cdr3_aa: CASSRHTSGTPVGDTQYF
v_call: TRBV7-9; j_call: TRBJ1-1; d_call: TRBD1; clone_size: NA; cdr3_nt: TGTGCCAGCAGCAATCCCAGGGGGCTCGGGACTGAAGCTTTCTTT; cdr3_aa: CASSNPRGLGTEAFF
v_call: TRBV2; j_call: TRBJ1-5; d_call: NA; clone_size: NA; cdr3_nt: TGTGCCAGCAGTGCACCGGGACCATCGAGGGTGAGCAATCAGCCCCAGCATTTT; cdr3_aa: CASSAPGPSRVSNQPQHF
v_call: TRBV29-1; j_call: TRBJ2-2; d_call: TRBD1; clone_size: NA; cdr3_nt: TGCAGCGTTGAAGGCAGGGGGCACACCGGGGAGCTGTTTTTT; cdr3_aa: CSVEGRGHTGELFF
v_call: TRBV7-6; j_call: TRBJ2-7; d_call: NA; clone_size: NA; cdr3_nt: TGTGCCAGCAGCTTAGCGGCCCAGGAAAGACCCTACGAGCAGTACTTC; cdr3_aa: CASSLAAQERPYEQYF
v_call: TRBV2; j_call: TRBJ2-7; d_call: TRBD1; clone_size: NA; cdr3_nt: TGTGCCTCCGGGACAGGGCTCTACGAGCAGTACTTC; cdr3_aa: CASGTGLYEQYF
v_call: TRBV21-1; j_call: TRBJ2-3; d_call: NA; clone_size: NA; cdr3_nt: TGTGCCAGCAGCAACCCAATGGCGGGGTGCACAGATACGCAGTATTTT; cdr3_aa: CASSNPMAGCTDTQYF
v_call: TRBV6-5; j_call: TRBJ2-3; d_call: NA; clone_size: NA; cdr3_nt: TGTGCCAGCAGCCCACCGGGGGTTTCCACAGATACGCAGTATTTT; cdr3_aa: CASSPPGVSTDTQYF
v_call: TRBV27; j_call: TRBJ2-7; d_call: TRBD2; clone_size: NA; cdr3_nt: TGTGCCAGCAGTTTAGGACTAGCGGGGGCCGAGCAGTACTTC; cdr3_aa: CASSLGLAGAEQYF
v_call: TRBV7-7; j_call: TRBJ2-1; d_call: NA; clone_size: NA; cdr3_nt: TGTGCTAGCAGCTTGGGGGGCGCGGGGGCCTACAATGAGCAGTTCTTC; cdr3_aa: CASSLGGAGAYNEQFF
v_call: TRBV27; j_call: TRBJ2-5; d_call: TRBD2; clone_size: NA; cdr3_nt: TGTGCCAGCAGTTTGCGGACTAGCGGGGGGTCCCCCATAGAGACCCAGTACTTC; cdr3_aa: CASSLRTSGGSPIETQYF
v_call: TRBV9; j_call: TRBJ2-3; d_call: NA; clone_size: NA; cdr3_nt: TGTGCCAGCACCCTATATGGGGTCCTCACAGATACGCAGTATTTT; cdr3_aa: CASTLYGVLTDTQYF
v_call: TRBV6-5; j_call: TRBJ1-5; d_call: NA; clone_size: NA; cdr3_nt: TGTGCCAGCAGTCAGGGGATCGGGAATCAGCCCCAGCATTTT; cdr3_aa: CASSQGIGNQPQHF
v_call: TRBV6-1; j_call: TRBJ2-2; d_call: NA; clone_size: few; cdr3_nt: TGTGCCAGCAGTGAACGTGACACCGGGGAGCTGTTTTTT; cdr3_aa: CASSERDTGELFF
v_call: TRBV30; j_call: TRBJ2-3; d_call: NA; clone_size: NA; cdr3_nt: TGTGCCTGGAGCCCGTCCGATACGCAGTATTTT; cdr3_aa: CAWSPSDTQYF
v_call: TRBV6-5; j_call: TRBJ1-2; d_call: NA; clone_size: NA; cdr3_nt: TGTGCCAGCAGGGGCCTTCAGGGAGTGGACTATGGCTACACCTTC; cdr3_aa: CASRGLQGVDYGYTF
v_call: TRBV4-1; j_call: TRBJ2-1; d_call: NA; clone_size: NA; cdr3_nt: TGCGCCAGCAGCCAAGAAAGGTACAATGAGCAGTTCTTC; cdr3_aa: CASSQERYNEQFF
v_call: TRBV5-1; j_call: TRBJ2-7; d_call: TRBD1; clone_size: NA; cdr3_nt: TGCGCCAGCAGCTTGGTTGATATACAGGGGTCCTACGAGCAGTACTTC; cdr3_aa: CASSLVDIQGSYEQYF
v_call: TRBV7-2; j_call: TRBJ2-2; d_call: NA; clone_size: NA; cdr3_nt: TGTGCCAGCAGCCAGAAACCTATCCCCCGCACCGGGGAGCTGTTTTTT; cdr3_aa: CASSQKPIPRTGELFF
v_call: TRBV5-4; j_call: TRBJ2-7; d_call: NA; clone_size: NA; cdr3_nt: TGTGCCAGCACCCTCGGATCCGAGCAGTACTTC; cdr3_aa: CASTLGSEQYF
v_call: TRBV27; j_call: TRBJ2-5; d_call: TRBD1; clone_size: NA; cdr3_nt: TGTGCCAGCAGGACCGGGACAGTGAACCAAGAGACCCAGTACTTC; cdr3_aa: CASRTGTVNQETQYF
v_call: TRBV27; j_call: TRBJ2-7; d_call: TRBD1; clone_size: NA; cdr3_nt: TGTGCCAGCAGGCCTTGGACAGGGGCGATTTACGAGCAGTACTTC; cdr3_aa: CASRPWTGAIYEQYF
v_call: TRBV7-2; j_call: TRBJ1-3; d_call: NA; clone_size: NA; cdr3_nt: TGTGCCAGCAGCTGGGGGGACACTCCTACCATATATTTT; cdr3_aa: CASSWGDTPTIYF
v_call: TRBV5-6; j_call: TRBJ2-1; d_call: NA; clone_size: NA; cdr3_nt: TGTGCCAGCAGCTTGGGACAGGAACCCTACAATGAGCAGTTCTTC; cdr3_aa: CASSLGQEPYNEQFF
v_call: TRBV10-1; j_call: TRBJ2-2; d_call: TRBD1; clone_size: NA; cdr3_nt: TGCGCCAGCAAAGGGGGCGACACCGGGGAGCTGTTTTTT; cdr3_aa: CASKGGDTGELFF
v_call: TRBV7-8; j_call: TRBJ1-6; d_call: NA; clone_size: NA; cdr3_nt: TGTGCCAGCAGCTTGGGCAGTACATCTTCACCCCTCCACTTT; cdr3_aa: CASSLGSTSSPLHF
v_call: TRBV9; j_call: TRBJ2-1; d_call: NA; clone_size: NA; cdr3_nt: TGTGCCAGCAGCGTAGGGGGGGGCGGTCCCCTCTACAATGAGCAGTTCTTC; cdr3_aa: CASSVGGGGPLYNEQFF
v_call: TRBV13; j_call: TRBJ1-4; d_call: NA; clone_size: NA; cdr3_nt: TGTGCCAGCAGCTTTAAGCTAGGTGGTGCTAATGAAAAACTGTTTTTT; cdr3_aa: CASSFKLGGANEKLFF
v_call: TRBV7-9; j_call: TRBJ2-7; d_call: TRBD2; clone_size: NA; cdr3_nt: TGTGCCAGCAGCTTCCCATCCGGGACTAACGAGCAGTACTTC; cdr3_aa: CASSFPSGTNEQYF
v_call: TRBV7-8; j_call: TRBJ2-5; d_call: TRBD2; clone_size: NA; cdr3_nt: TGTGCCAGCAGCTTAGCACTAGCGGGGGGCGTGATAGAGGAGACCCAGTACTTC; cdr3_aa: CASSLALAGGVIEETQYF
v_call: TRBV7-8; j_call: TRBJ2-7; d_call: NA; clone_size: NA; cdr3_nt: TGTGCCAGCAGCTTACCCGACAGTTCCTACGAGCAGTACTTC; cdr3_aa: CASSLPDSSYEQYF
v_call: TRBV10-3; j_call: TRBJ1-1; d_call: NA; clone_size: NA; cdr3_nt: TGTGCCATCACCGGGACGTGGGACACTGAAGCTTTCTTT; cdr3_aa: CAITGTWDTEAFF